This TCR beta chain was identified during a study of cytomegalovirus exposure and HLA in healthy donors. V was clipped by 6 bases and J by 5 bases; unmatched bases: 10. This CDR3 is 15 amino acids long. Germline-derived CDR1 and CDR2 are SGHTA and FQGTGA. Amplification used 60 Vbeta primers and 13 Jbeta primers. The table came from immunoSEQ multiplex PCR; TCRdb's copy has only in-frame clones and leaves some out. Of under 250,000 clones in the sample, roughly 80% were seen once. The sample was PBMCs. This clonotype was sampled from a woman in her 40s in good health and CMV-seronegative. J is TRBJ2-5 and V is TRBV7-3; TRBD1 aligns across 9 bases. The DNA of the CDR3 is TGTGCCAGCAGTTCCGGGACAGGGTTTGAGGAGACCCAGTACTTC. Translation gives CASSSGTGFEETQYF.